A selection of T cell receptor beta chains follows, all from one sample in a study of CD8 T cells in ankylosing spondylitis. TCRdb itself ran the 5' RACE reads through MiXCR, one entry per CDR3 protein. Among under 120,000 distinct CDR3 sequences listed, about 25% were seen once. Sequencing input: synovial fluid, either unsorted or a sorted T cell fraction (not recorded which). The source of these receptors is a male donor with ankylosing spondylitis. The CDR3 runs from the conserved cysteine through the conserved F or W. D genes are given only for firm matches. The size entry is marked missing in some rows and otherwise reads once, few, many or a size class.

j_call | v_call | clone_size | d_call | cdr3_aa | cdr3_nt
TRBJ2-7 | TRBV20-1 | . | TRBD2 | CSARVLAGEQYF | TGCAGTGCTAGAGTACTAGCGGGAGAGCAGTACTTC
TRBJ2-1 | TRBV5-5 | . | . | CASSLSGLTYNEQFF | TGTGCCAGCAGCTTGTCCGGTCTCACCTACAATGAGCAGTTCTTC
TRBJ2-1 | TRBV20-1 | few | TRBD2 | CSASGRPDEQFF | TGCAGCGCTAGCGGGAGACCCGATGAGCAGTTCTTC
TRBJ2-5 | TRBV4-1 | few | TRBD2 | CASSLLAGDQETQYF | TGCGCCAGCAGCTTGCTAGCGGGGGACCAAGAGACCCAGTACTTC
TRBJ2-7 | TRBV10-3 | . | . | CAIREASSTYEQYF | TGTGCCATCAGGGAGGCCTCTTCCACCTACGAGCAGTACTTC
TRBJ2-7 | TRBV15 | few | TRBD1 | CATSPDRVTYEQYF | TGTGCCACCAGCCCGGACAGGGTAACCTACGAGCAGTACTTC
TRBJ2-2 | TRBV27 | . | . | CASTGRWATGELFF | TGTGCCAGCACCGGCCGCTGGGCCACCGGGGAGCTGTTTTTT
TRBJ2-2 | TRBV3-1 | . | . | CASSWRRNTGELFF | TGTGCCAGCAGTTGGCGCCGGAACACCGGGGAGCTGTTTTTT
TRBJ2-1 | TRBV24-1 | . | . | CATSDVRRTENHNEQFF | TGTGCCACCAGTGACGTTAGGAGAACTGAGAATCACAATGAGCAGTTCTTC
TRBJ2-3 | TRBV7-6 | few | TRBD2 | CASSPGLAGGSDTQYF | TGTGCCAGCAGCCCGGGACTAGCGGGAGGCTCAGATACGCAGTATTTT
TRBJ2-5 | TRBV10-3 | few | . | CAITGGARETQYF | TGTGCCATCACTGGGGGGGCGAGGGAGACCCAGTACTTC
TRBJ2-7 | TRBV7-6 | . | . | CASSLEVGREQYF | TGTGCCAGCAGCTTAGAAGTCGGCCGCGAGCAGTACTTC
TRBJ2-1 | TRBV20-1 | many | TRBD2 | CSARDLGSGNYNEQFF | TGCAGTGCTAGAGACCTGGGTAGCGGGAACTACAATGAGCAGTTCTTC
TRBJ2-2 | TRBV18 | many | TRBD1 | CASSPLPGQGTGELFF | TGTGCCAGCTCACCGCTACCGGGACAGGGGACCGGGGAGCTGTTTTTT
TRBJ1-1 | TRBV6-1 | . | . | CASSQSGVGGPAFF | TGTGCCAGCAGCCAAAGCGGAGTCGGGGGTCCAGCTTTCTTT
TRBJ1-5 | TRBV20-1 | . | TRBD1 | CSVAKQGDQPQHF | TGCAGTGTTGCTAAACAGGGGGATCAGCCCCAGCATTTT